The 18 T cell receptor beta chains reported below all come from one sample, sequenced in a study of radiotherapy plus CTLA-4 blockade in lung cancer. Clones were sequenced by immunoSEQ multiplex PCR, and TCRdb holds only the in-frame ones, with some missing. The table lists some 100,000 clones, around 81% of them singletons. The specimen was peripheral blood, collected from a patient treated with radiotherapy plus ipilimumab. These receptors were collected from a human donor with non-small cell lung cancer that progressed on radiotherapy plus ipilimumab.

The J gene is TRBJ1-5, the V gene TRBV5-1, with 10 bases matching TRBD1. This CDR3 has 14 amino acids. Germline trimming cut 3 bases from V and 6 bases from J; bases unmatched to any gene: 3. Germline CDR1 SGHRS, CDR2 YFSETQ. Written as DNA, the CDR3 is TGCGCCAGCAGCTCGACAGGGGGCGGTCAGCCCCAGCATTTT. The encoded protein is CASSSTGGGQPQHF.

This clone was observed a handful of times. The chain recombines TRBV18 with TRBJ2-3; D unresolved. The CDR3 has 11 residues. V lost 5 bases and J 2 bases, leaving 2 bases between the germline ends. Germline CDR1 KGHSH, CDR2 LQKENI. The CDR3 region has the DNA TGTGCCAGCTCATCCACAGATACGCAGTATTTT. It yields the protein CASSSTDTQYF.

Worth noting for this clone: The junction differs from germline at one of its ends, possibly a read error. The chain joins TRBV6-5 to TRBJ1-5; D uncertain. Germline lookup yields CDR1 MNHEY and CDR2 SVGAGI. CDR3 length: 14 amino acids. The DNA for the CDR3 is TGTGCCAACAGTTACTCGGCAGGCAATCAGCCCCAGCATTTT. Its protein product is CANSYSAGNQPQHF.

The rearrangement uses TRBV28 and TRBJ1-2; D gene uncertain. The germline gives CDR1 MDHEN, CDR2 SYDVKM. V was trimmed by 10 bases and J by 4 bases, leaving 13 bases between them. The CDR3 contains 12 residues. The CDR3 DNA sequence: TGTGCCATCCGCGAGCTAGGCTATGGCTACACCTTC. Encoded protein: CAIRELGYGYTF.

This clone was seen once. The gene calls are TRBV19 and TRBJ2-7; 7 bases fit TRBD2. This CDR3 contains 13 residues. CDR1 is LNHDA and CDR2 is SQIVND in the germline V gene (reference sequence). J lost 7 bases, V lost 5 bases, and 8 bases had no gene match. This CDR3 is CASSWGISGEQYF. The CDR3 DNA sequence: TGTGCCAGTAGTTGGGGAATTAGCGGGGAGCAGTACTTC.

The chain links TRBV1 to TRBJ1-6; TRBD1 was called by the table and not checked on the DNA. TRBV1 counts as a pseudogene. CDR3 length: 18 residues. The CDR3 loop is CTSSQDGNDWDRHSPLHF. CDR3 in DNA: TGCACCAGCAGCCAAGATGGAAACGACTGGGACAGGCATTCACCCCTCCACTTT.

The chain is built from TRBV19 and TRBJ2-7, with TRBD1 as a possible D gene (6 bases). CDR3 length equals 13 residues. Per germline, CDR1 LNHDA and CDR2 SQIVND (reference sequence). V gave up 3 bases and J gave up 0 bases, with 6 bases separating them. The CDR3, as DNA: TGTGCCAGTAGTATGGACAGCTCCTACGAGCAGTACTTC. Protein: CASSMDSSYEQYF.

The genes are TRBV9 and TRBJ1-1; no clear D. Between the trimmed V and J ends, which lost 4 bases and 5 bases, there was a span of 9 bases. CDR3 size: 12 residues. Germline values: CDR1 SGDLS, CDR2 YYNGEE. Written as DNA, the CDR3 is TGTGCCAGCAGCCACGAACAAACTGAAGCTTTCTTT. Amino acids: CASSHEQTEAFF.

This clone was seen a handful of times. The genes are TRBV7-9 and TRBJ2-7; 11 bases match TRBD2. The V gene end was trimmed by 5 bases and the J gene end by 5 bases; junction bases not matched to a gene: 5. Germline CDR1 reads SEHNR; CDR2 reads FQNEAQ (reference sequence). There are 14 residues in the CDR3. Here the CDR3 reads CASSPSGRFNEQYF. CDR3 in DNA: TGTGCCAGCAGCCCTAGCGGGAGGTTCAACGAGCAGTACTTC.

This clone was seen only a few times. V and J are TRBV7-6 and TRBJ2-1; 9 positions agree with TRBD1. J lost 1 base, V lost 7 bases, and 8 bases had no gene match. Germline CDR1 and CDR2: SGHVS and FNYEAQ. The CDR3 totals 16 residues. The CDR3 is CASTLYGQGSYNEQFF. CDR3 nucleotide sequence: TGTGCCAGCACCCTATATGGACAGGGGTCCTACAATGAGCAGTTCTTC.

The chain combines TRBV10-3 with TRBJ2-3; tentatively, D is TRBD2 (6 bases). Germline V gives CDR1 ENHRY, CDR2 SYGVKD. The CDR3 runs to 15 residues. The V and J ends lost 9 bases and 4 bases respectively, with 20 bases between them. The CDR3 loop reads CAITRGVAPADTQYF. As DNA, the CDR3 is TGTGCCATAACTCGCGGGGTGGCCCCCGCAGATACGCAGTATTTT.

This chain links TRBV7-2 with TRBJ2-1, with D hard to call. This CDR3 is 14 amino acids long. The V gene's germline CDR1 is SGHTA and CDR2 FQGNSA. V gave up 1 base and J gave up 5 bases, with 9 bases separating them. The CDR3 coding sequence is TGTGCCAGCAGCTTAGAGGCGACCCACAATGAGCAGTTCTTC. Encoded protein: CASSLEATHNEQFF.

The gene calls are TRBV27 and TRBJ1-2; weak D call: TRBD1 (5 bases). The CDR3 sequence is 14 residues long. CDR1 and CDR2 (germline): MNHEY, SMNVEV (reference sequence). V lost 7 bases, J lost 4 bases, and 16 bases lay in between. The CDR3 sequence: CASNARGGIYGYTF. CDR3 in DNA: TGTGCCAGCAACGCCCGCGGGGGAATCTATGGCTACACCTTC.

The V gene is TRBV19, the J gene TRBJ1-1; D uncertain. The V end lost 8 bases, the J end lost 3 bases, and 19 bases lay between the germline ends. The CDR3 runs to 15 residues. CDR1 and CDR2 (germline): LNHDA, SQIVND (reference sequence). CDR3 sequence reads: CASLSQAGFYTEAFF. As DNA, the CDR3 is TGTGCCAGTCTTTCCCAGGCGGGCTTTTACACTGAAGCTTTCTTT.

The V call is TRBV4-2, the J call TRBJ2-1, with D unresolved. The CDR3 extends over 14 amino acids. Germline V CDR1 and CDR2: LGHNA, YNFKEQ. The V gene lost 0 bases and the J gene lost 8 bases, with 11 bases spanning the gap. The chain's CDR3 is CASSQDLGWDEQFF. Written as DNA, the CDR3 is TGTGCCAGCAGCCAAGATTTGGGGTGGGATGAGCAGTTCTTC.

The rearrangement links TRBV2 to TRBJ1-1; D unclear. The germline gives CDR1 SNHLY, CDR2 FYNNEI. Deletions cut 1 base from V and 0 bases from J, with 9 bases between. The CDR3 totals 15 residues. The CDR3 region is CASSEGEGVNTEAFF. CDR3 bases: TGTGCCAGCAGTGAAGGGGAGGGCGTGAACACTGAAGCTTTCTTT.

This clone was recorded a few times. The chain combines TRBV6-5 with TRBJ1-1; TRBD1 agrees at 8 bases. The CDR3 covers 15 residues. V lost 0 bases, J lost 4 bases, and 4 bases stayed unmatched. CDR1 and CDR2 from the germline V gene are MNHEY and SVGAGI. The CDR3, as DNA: TGTGCCAGCAGTTACTCCAGGGGGCTGGGCACTGAAGCTTTCTTT. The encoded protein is CASSYSRGLGTEAFF.

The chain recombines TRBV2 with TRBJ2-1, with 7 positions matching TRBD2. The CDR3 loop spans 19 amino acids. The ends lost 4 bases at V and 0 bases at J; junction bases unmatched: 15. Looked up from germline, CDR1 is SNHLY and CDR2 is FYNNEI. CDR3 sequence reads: CASSGNPGRFPDSYNEQFF. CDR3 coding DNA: TGTGCCAGCAGTGGTAACCCCGGGAGGTTCCCAGACTCCTACAATGAGCAGTTCTTC.